This TCR beta chain was identified during a study of T-cell reconstitution after alpha-beta-depleted transplantation in children. Trimming took 6 bases from V and 7 from J, leaving 16 bases between them. In germline, CDR1 is MNHEY, CDR2 SVGAGI. The CDR3 loop spans 15 amino acids. A library of TCRbeta sequences, prepared with unique molecular identifiers, was generated. TCRdb passed the PCR reads through MiXCR, listing each CDR3 protein once. The sample shows 200,000 to 250,000 distinct CDR3 sequences, over 9.5% of them seen only once. This clonotype originated in a human donor who donated a stem cell graft to a child with SCID. The material was PBMCs from the stem cell graft donor, obtained from the stem cell graft. This chain connects TRBV6-5 to TRBJ1-6; D remains ambiguous. The DNA of the CDR3 is TGTGCCAGCAGGTACAGAGGGCATTACAATTCACCCCTCCACTTT. Its protein is CASRYRGHYNSPLHF.